Below, one T cell receptor (beta chain) is given with its context. Germline CDR1 reads SGHDT; CDR2 reads YYEEEE. CDR3 size: 14 residues. Trimming shortened V by 1 base and J by 3 bases, and 10 bases separated the two germline ends. Measured with immunoSEQ multiplex PCR; TCRdb has only the in-frame clones, and not every one. The table lists some 170,000 clones, 80% to 90% of them singletons. This sample is part of a study of blood T cell repertoires in COVID-19. This chain links TRBV5-6 with TRBJ2-5; D gene unclear. The receptor's source is a woman aged 60 to 75 who had recovered from COVID-19. Sequenced input: peripheral blood. The CDR3 is CASSLQHIKETQYF. CDR3 bases: TGTGCCAGCAGCTTGCAACATATTAAAGAGACCCAGTACTTC. The whole variable domain, remainder taken from reference TRBV5-6 and TRBJ2-5, is DAGVTQSPTHLIKTRGQQVTLRCSPKSGHDTVSWYQQALGQGPQFIFQYYEEEERQRGNFPDRFSGHQFPNYSSELNVNALLLGDSALYLCASSLQHIKETQYFGPGTRLLVL.